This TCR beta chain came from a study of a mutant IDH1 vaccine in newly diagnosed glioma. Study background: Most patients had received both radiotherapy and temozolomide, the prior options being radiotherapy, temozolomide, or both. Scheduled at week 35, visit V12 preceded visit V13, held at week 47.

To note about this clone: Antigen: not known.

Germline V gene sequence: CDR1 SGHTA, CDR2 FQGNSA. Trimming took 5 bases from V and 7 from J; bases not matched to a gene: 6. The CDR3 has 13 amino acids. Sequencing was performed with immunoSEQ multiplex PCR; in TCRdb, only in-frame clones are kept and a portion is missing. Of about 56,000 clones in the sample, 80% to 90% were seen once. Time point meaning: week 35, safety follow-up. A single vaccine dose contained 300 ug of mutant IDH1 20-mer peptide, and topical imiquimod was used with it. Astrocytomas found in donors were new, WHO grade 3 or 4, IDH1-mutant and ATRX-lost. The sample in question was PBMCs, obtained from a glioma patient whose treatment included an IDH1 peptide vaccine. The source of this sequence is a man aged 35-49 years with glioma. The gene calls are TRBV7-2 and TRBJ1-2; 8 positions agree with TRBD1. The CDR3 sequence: CASSLRGPGGYTF. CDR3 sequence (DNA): TGTGCCAGCAGCCTCAGGGGGCCGGGTGGCTACACCTTC.